This TCR beta chain was profiled in a study of molecular identifiers for immune sequencing clone quantification. Whole-study context: Replicates partitioned RNA from around 18,000 or 91,000 naive CD8 cells into five parts, sequencing four.

The CDR3 length is 16 residues. V was clipped by 5 bases and J by 0 bases; unmatched bases: 5. CDR1 is SEHNR, CDR2 FQNEAQ, per germline (reference sequence). Input for naive CD8 libraries was 20,000 to 1,000,000 sorted cells; the RNA fraction used was 10%, 30% or 50%. One entry per CDR3 protein results from TCRdb running MiXCR on the PCR reads. Of about 630,000 distinct CDR3 sequences detected, over 25% appear once; the ten largest clones hold around 0.78%. This clonotype was detected ten times or more. Specimen: naive CD8+ T cells from blood, with Jurkat cell RNA spiked in. Stated subset: FACS-sorted CD8+CD4-CCR7+CD45RA+ naive T cells. The sequence derives from a human donor in good health. Some libraries in this study had Jurkat cell RNA spiked in. The V gene is TRBV7-9, the J gene TRBJ2-4, with TRBD2 matching over 9 bases. The CDR3 sequence is CASSPREGIAKNIQYF. The CDR3 DNA sequence: TGTGCCAGCAGCCCGCGGGAGGGAATAGCCAAAAACATTCAGTACTTC.